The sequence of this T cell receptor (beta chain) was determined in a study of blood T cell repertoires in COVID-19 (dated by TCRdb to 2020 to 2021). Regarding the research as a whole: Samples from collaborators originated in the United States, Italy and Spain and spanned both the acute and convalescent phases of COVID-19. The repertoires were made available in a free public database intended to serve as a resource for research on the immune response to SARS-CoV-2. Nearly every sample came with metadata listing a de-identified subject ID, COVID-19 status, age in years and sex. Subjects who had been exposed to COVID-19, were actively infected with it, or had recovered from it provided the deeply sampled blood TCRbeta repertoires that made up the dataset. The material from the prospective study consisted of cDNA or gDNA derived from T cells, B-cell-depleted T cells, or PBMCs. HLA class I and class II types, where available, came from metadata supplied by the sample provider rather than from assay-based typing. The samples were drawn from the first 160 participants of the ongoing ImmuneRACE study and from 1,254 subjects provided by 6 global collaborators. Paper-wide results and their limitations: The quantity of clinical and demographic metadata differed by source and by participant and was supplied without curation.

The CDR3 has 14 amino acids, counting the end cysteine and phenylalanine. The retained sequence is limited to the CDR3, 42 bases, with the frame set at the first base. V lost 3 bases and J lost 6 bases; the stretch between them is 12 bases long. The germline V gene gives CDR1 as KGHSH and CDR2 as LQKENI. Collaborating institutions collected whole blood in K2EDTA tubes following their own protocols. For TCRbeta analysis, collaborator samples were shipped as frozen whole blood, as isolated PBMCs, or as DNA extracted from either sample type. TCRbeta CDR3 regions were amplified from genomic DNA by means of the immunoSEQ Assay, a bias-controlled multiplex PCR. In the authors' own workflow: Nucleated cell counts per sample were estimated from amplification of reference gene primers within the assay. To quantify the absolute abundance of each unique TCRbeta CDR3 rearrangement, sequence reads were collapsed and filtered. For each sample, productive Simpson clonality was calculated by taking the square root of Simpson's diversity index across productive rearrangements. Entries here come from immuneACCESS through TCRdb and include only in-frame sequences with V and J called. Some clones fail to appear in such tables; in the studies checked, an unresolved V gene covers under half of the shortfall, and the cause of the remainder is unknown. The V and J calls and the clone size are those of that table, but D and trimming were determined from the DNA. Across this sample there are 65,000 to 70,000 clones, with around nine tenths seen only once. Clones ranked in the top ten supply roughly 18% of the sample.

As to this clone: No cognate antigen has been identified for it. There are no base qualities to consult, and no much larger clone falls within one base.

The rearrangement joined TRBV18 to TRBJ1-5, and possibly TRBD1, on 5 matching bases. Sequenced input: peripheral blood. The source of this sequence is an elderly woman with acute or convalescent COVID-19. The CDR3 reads CASSPQGGPQPQHF. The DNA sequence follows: TGTGCCAGCTCACCGCAGGGAGGGCCTCAGCCCCAGCATTTT.